This TCR beta chain was sequenced for a study of molecular identifiers for immune sequencing clone quantification. TCRdb independently ran MiXCR on the PCR reads; one entry per CDR3 protein. The table lists around 70,000 distinct CDR3 sequences, 18% of them singletons. Naive CD8 T cell sorting was performed on the CD8+CD4-CCR7+CD45RA+ phenotype. This clonotype was counted ten times or more. The sequenced material came from naive CD8+ T cells from blood, with Jurkat cell RNA spiked in. As to subset: FACS-sorted CD8+CD4-CCR7+CD45RA+ naive T cells. The receptor's source is a human donor in good health. Some libraries in this study had Jurkat cell RNA spiked in.

The CDR3 is CASGSGWSIMTGELFF. CDR3 DNA sequence: TGTGCCAGCGGATCCGGCTGGAGTATTATGACCGGGGAGCTGTTTTTT. This chain connects TRBV6-6 to TRBJ2-2; D is undetermined. The CDR3 sequence is 16 residues long. Germline V gives CDR1 MNHNY, CDR2 SVGAGI (reference sequence). V shed 8 bases and J shed 5 bases, with 21 bases lying between them.